The clone carrying this T cell receptor beta chain showed up just a few times. Its antigen is as yet unknown. This record belongs to a study of identical twins. Study-wide results and limits: Conclusions relied on cross-sectional statistical analysis, not following the same donors.

Donors uniformly comprised healthy Caucasians. The trim removed 3 bases at V and 4 bases at J, leaving 10 bases unmatched. CDR1 and CDR2 (germline): LGHNA, YNFKEQ. CDR3 size: 17 residues. Using its own MiXCR run on the 5' RACE reads, TCRdb lists one record per CDR3 protein. The table records roughly 1,500,000 distinct CDR3 sequences, roughly a third of them present only once. This chain uses TRBV4-2 with TRBJ2-3, with 10 bases matching TRBD1. The sequencing input was cord blood. The clonotype originates from a newborn girl in good health. The DNA of the CDR3 is TGTGCCAGCAGCCACCCCGGGACAGGGGAGAGGGCAGATACGCAGTATTTT. This translates into CASSHPGTGERADTQYF.